Below are 27 T cell receptor beta chains sequenced from a single sample in a study of regulatory T cells in long-lasting Graves disease. Time point here: newly diagnosed GD, antithyroid drugs for less than 3 months. Extracted RNA from PBMCs served as the source of the TCR library. Construction of the TCR beta libraries employed iRepertoire HTBI primers in conjunction with Arm-PCR of CDR3 regions. TCRdb reprocessed the multiplex PCR reads via MiXCR and lists one record per CDR3 protein. Of 400,000 to 550,000 distinct CDR3 sequences in the sample, about 16% are singletons; the top ten hold about 11%. These sequences were also reported in another study, on T cells in Graves' hyperthyroidism and ophthalmopathy.

Sample: peripheral blood mononuclear cells (PBMCs), taken at new diagnosis, from a patient treated with antithyroid drugs. All receptors come from a woman younger than 45 with Graves disease.

This clonotype appeared a few times. This rearrangement joins TRBV10-2 to TRBJ2-2; D is unresolved. The CDR3 covers 13 residues. Germline V gives CDR1 WSHSY, CDR2 SAAADI. Trimming removed 7 bases at V and 7 bases at J, with 13 bases between. CDR3 sequence: CASTALVVGELFF. Here the CDR3 DNA reads TGCGCCAGCACTGCCCTGGTGGTCGGGGAGCTGTTTTTT.

The chain couples TRBV20-1 to TRBJ1-6; no reliable D call. V was pared by 4 bases and J by 0 bases, with 10 bases between. The CDR3 runs 15 residues. Germline V lookup: CDR1 DFQATT, CDR2 SNEGSKA (reference sequence). The CDR3 region is CSATGGSSYNSPLHF. In DNA form, the CDR3 reads TGCAGTGCTACGGGTGGAAGCTCCTATAATTCACCCCTCCACTTT.

This clonotype has ten or more counts. The rearrangement uses TRBV5-1 and TRBJ1-1; the D gene is possibly TRBD1 (5 bases). Trimming pared 7 bases from V and 4 bases from J, leaving 17 bases between. The CDR3 extends over 14 amino acids. Germline loops: CDR1 SGHRS, CDR2 YFSETQ. The CDR3, as DNA: TGCGCCAGCCACGGTGGGGGGTGGAGCACTGAAGCTTTCTTT. It codes for CASHGGGWSTEAFF.

This clonotype occurred a few times. The V and J genes are TRBV10-3 and TRBJ2-1; 7 bases fit TRBD1. The CDR3 is 16 residues long. J gave up 7 bases and V 2 bases, and 11 bases lay outside the gene matches. CDR1 and CDR2 from the germline V gene are ENHRY and SYGVKD. Here the CDR3 reads CAISENPEGAVNEQFF. DNA for the CDR3: TGTGCCATCAGTGAGAATCCTGAGGGGGCCGTTAATGAGCAGTTCTTC.

This clonotype appeared many times. The V gene is TRBV28, the J gene TRBJ2-1; 10 bases align to TRBD2. The CDR3 loop spans 15 amino acids. From germline, CDR1 is MDHEN and CDR2 SYDVKM. The trim removed 3 bases at V and 7 bases at J, leaving 6 bases unmatched. The CDR3 sequence: CASSFLAGEKNEQFF. As DNA, the CDR3 is TGTGCCAGCAGTTTCCTAGCGGGAGAGAAAAATGAGCAGTTCTTC. Combining the CDR3 with reference TRBV28 and TRBJ2-1 gives the whole variable domain DVKVTQSSRYLVKRTGEKVFLECVQDMDHENMFWYRQDPGLGLRLIYFSYDVKMKEKGDIPEGYSVSREKKERFSLILESASTNQTSMYLCASSFLAGEKNEQFFGPGTRLTVL.

Comments on this clonotype: A much larger clone differs by one base, so this may be a read error. CDR3 sequence (DNA): TGTACCAGCAGTTACGACGTCGGTCGGACTAGCGGGAATTACAATGAGCAGTTCTTC. Protein product: CTSSYDVGRTSGNYNEQFF. V usage is TRBV6-5 and J usage is TRBJ2-1; 12 bases line up with TRBD2. This CDR3 region has 19 residues. From germline, CDR1 is MNHEY and CDR2 SVGAGI.

This clonotype has ten or more counts. This chain uses TRBV20-1 with TRBJ1-4; 8 bases align to TRBD1. The germline CDR1 and CDR2 sequences are DFQATT and SNEGSKA (reference sequence). There are 15 residues in the CDR3. J was trimmed by 7 bases and V by 3 bases; bases with no gene match: 10. The CDR3 region has the DNA TGCAGTGCTAGCGGACAGGGCCAACTGGGTGAAAAACTGTTTTTT. Translation: CSASGQGQLGEKLFF.

Many counts were recorded for this clonotype. The rearrangement links TRBV6-5 to TRBJ1-2; no firm D call. The CDR3 is 13 amino acids. The germline V and J ends were trimmed by 2 bases and 0 bases, with 4 bases remaining between them. Germline values: CDR1 MNHEY, CDR2 SVGAGI. CDR3 amino acids: CASSYQPNYGYTF. The DNA for the CDR3 is TGTGCCAGCAGTTACCAGCCTAACTATGGCTACACCTTC.

This clonotype was observed many times. This chain connects TRBV6-2 or TRBV6-3 to TRBJ2-1; 12 positions match TRBD2. V lost 7 bases, J lost 5 bases, and 9 bases stayed unmatched. This CDR3 has 16 residues. CDR1 is MNHEY and CDR2 is SVGEGT in the germline V gene. This CDR3 reads CASKLTSGSGDNEQFF. CDR3 bases: TGTGCCAGCAAACTGACTAGCGGGAGTGGGGACAATGAGCAGTTCTTC.

This clonotype has ten or more counts. The gene calls are TRBV18 and TRBJ2-7; the match to TRBD1 covers 7 bases. Germline trimming cut 8 bases from V and 4 bases from J; bases unmatched to any gene: 8. The CDR3 has 13 residues. Germline CDR1 KGHSH, CDR2 LQKENI. The CDR3 DNA sequence: TGTGCCAGCAGCCCGCAGGGGGTATACGAGCAGTACTTC. This encodes CASSPQGVYEQYF.

This clonotype was seen many times. This sequence joins TRBV7-6 and TRBJ2-7; D is possibly TRBD1 (8 bases). Germline V gives CDR1 SGHVS, CDR2 FNYEAQ. Trimming pared 5 bases from V and 2 bases from J, leaving 19 bases between. CDR3 length equals 16 residues. Written as DNA, the CDR3 is TGTGCCAGCAGCAATGGGGGGGGACAGGCCACCTACGAGCAGTACTTC. It encodes CASSNGGGQATYEQYF.

This clonotype was observed many times. This chain links TRBV7-9 with TRBJ2-7; 13 nucleotides line up with TRBD2. The length of the CDR3 is 19 residues. The junction had 13 bases not matched to a gene; V was cut back by 5 bases and J by 0 bases. Germline assignment: CDR1 SEHNR and CDR2 FQNEAQ (reference sequence). DNA of the CDR3: TGTGCCAGCAGCACAACTCGGACTAGCGGGAGTTTGGGCTCCTACGAGCAGTACTTC. Encoded protein: CASSTTRTSGSLGSYEQYF.

In its sample, this clonotype was seen many times. This rearrangement joins TRBV11-2 to TRBJ2-1; 7 bases are shared with TRBD2. CDR3 length: 15 amino acids. J gave up 7 bases and V 4 bases, and 10 bases lay outside the gene matches. Per germline, CDR1 SGHAT and CDR2 FQNNGV. CDR3 DNA: TGTGCCAGCAGCTCCCCAGGGAGGGGTTTGAATGAGCAGTTCTTC. Translated: CASSSPGRGLNEQFF.

To note about this clonotype: A much larger clone lies one base from this, so it may be a read error. The chain combines TRBV3-1 with TRBJ1-2, with D possibly being TRBD1 (6 bases). The germline gives CDR1 LGHDT, CDR2 YNNKEL (reference sequence). The CDR3 spans 14 residues. Here the CDR3 reads CASSQDRGAGGCTF. The CDR3 DNA sequence: TGTGCCAGCAGCCAAGATCGGGGGGCAGGTGGCTGCACCTTC.

V is TRBV4-2 and J is TRBJ2-7; 8 bases align to TRBD2. J lost 0 bases, V lost 0 bases, and 4 bases had no gene match. CDR3 size: 16 residues. Germline assignment: CDR1 LGHNA and CDR2 YNFKEQ. CDR3 region: CASSQDVTSGSYEQYF. The CDR3 DNA reads as TGTGCCAGCAGCCAAGATGTAACTAGCGGCTCCTACGAGCAGTACTTC.

This chain links TRBV6-1 with TRBJ1-1; 8 bases are a match to TRBD1. Germline V CDR1 and CDR2: MNHNS, SASEGT. CDR3 length equals 15 residues. V shed 2 bases, J shed 3 bases, and the junction held 5 bases outside the gene matches. DNA of the CDR3: TGTGCCAGCAGTGAATCTGGACAGGGTTACACTGAAGCTTTCTTT. This translates into CASSESGQGYTEAFF.

The V and J genes are TRBV18 and TRBJ2-1, with 10 bases fitting TRBD2. The CDR3 contains 14 residues. Germline V CDR1 and CDR2: KGHSH, LQKENI. The V segment lost 6 bases and the J segment 9 bases; nucleotides outside the gene matches: 8. CDR3 amino acids: CASSPGLAEREQFF. The CDR3 bases are TGTGCCAGCTCCCCCGGACTAGCGGAGCGTGAGCAGTTCTTC.

The chain recombines TRBV6-2 or TRBV6-3 with TRBJ2-1; 7 bases fit TRBD2. The CDR3 is 16 amino acids. Unmatched junction bases numbered 10, after V lost 0 bases and J lost 8 bases. Looked up from germline, CDR1 is MNHEY and CDR2 is SVGEGT. This CDR3 is CASSYSVLAPFYEQFF. In DNA, the CDR3 is TGTGCCAGCAGTTACTCTGTACTAGCGCCTTTCTATGAGCAGTTCTTC.

Only one count was recorded for this clonotype. This chain joins TRBV7-2 and TRBJ2-3; D is ambiguous. V gave up 0 bases and J gave up 4 bases, with 8 bases separating them. The CDR3 runs 14 residues. Germline V lookup: CDR1 SGHTA, CDR2 FQGNSA. The CDR3 is CASSLAGPADTQYF. The CDR3 bases are TGTGCCAGCAGCTTAGCTGGTCCAGCAGATACGCAGTATTTT. The full variable domain, its missing parts supplied by reference TRBV7-2 and TRBJ2-3, is GAGVSQSPSNKVTEKGKDVELRCDPISGHTALYWYRQSLGQGLEFLIYFQGNSAPDKSGLPSDRFSAERTGGSVSTLTIQRTQQEDSAVYLCASSLAGPADTQYFGPGTRLTVL.

This sequence joins TRBV19 and TRBJ1-1; D unresolved. The CDR3 is 16 residues long. V gave up 4 bases and J gave up 1 base, with 16 bases separating them. In germline, CDR1 is LNHDA, CDR2 SQIVND (reference sequence). CDR3 sequence reads: CASSNLGAGKNTEAFF. The CDR3 DNA follows: TGTGCCAGTAGTAACTTAGGTGCAGGAAAGAACACTGAAGCTTTCTTT.

This clonotype appeared many times. The chain joins TRBV28 to TRBJ1-1; D unresolved. CDR1 and CDR2 from the germline V gene are MDHEN and SYDVKM. V gave up 5 bases and J gave up 5 bases, with 18 bases separating them. CDR3 length: 15 residues. The CDR3 is CASSPRLLRRTEAFF. CDR3 DNA: TGTGCCAGCAGTCCTAGACTCCTAAGGAGGACTGAAGCTTTCTTT.

CDR3 DNA sequence: TGTGCCTGGTCGACTAGCGGTAACAATGAGCAGTTCTTC. This encodes CAWSTSGNNEQFF. This chain connects TRBV30 to TRBJ2-1; TRBD2 aligns across 9 bases. The V and J ends lost 5 bases and 5 bases, in that order; junction bases with no gene match: 4. This CDR3 is built from 13 residues. Germline CDR1 reads GTSNPN; CDR2 reads SVGIG (reference sequence).

In its sample, this clonotype was seen many times. J is TRBJ1-1 and V is TRBV6-1; tentatively, D is TRBD1 (5 bases). Germline CDR1 reads MNHNS; CDR2 reads SASEGT. The V and J ends lost 6 bases and 3 bases respectively, with 14 bases between them. This CDR3 is built from 14 residues. CDR3 DNA sequence: TGTGCCAGCAGCTGGGGGAGGGGCGACACTGAAGCTTTCTTT. Translated: CASSWGRGDTEAFF.

Ten or more counts support this clonotype. V gene TRBV20-1 combines with J gene TRBJ1-5, with D possibly TRBD1 on 6 matching bases. The germline gives CDR1 DFQATT, CDR2 SNEGSKA (reference sequence). CDR3 length: 13 amino acids. Trimming took off 0 bases at V and 7 bases at J, with 10 bases between the two ends. CDR3 in DNA: TGCAGTGCTAGAGATCCCCAGGGGCAGCCCCAGCATTTT. The encoded protein is CSARDPQGQPQHF.

In this sample, this clonotype turned up many times. V and J are TRBV13 and TRBJ2-4; D tentatively fits TRBD1 or TRBD2 (5 bases each). The CDR3 contains 17 residues. V lost 4 bases and J lost 0, with 16 bases in between. The germline gives CDR1 PRHDT, CDR2 FYEKMQ (reference sequence). The CDR3 DNA reads TGTGCCAGCAGCTCGAAAAGGGACGTTTTAGCCAAAAACATTCAGTACTTC. The encoded protein is CASSSKRDVLAKNIQYF.

This clonotype was counted a few times. The rearrangement uses TRBV19 and TRBJ2-4; 11 bases are a match to TRBD1. The ends lost 6 bases at V and 5 bases at J; junction bases unmatched: 9. The CDR3 spans 16 residues. Per the germline V gene, CDR1 is LNHDA and CDR2 is SQIVND (reference sequence). The DNA of the CDR3 is TGTGCCAGTAGCTCCAGGGACAGGGGGTTGGAAAACATTCAGTACTTC. This encodes CASSSRDRGLENIQYF.

This clonotype was seen at least ten times. The chain uses TRBV16 and TRBJ1-1; tentatively, D is TRBD1 (5 bases). CDR1 and CDR2 from the germline V gene are KGHSY and FQNENV. This CDR3 has 14 amino acids. Trimming left V 4 bases short and J 4 bases short, with 13 bases between. The CDR3 loop is CASSRTTDFTEAFF. The CDR3 DNA reads TGTGCCAGCAGCCGGACGACAGACTTCACTGAAGCTTTCTTT.